This T cell receptor beta chain was observed in a study of OX40 agonist ivuxolimab in advanced cancers. Study-wide background: Dose-escalation patients had hepatocellular carcinoma, melanoma, renal cell or head and neck cancer. Enrollees could have had prior anti-PD-1, anti-PD-L1 or anti-CTLA-4 therapy, which around 40% had received. Partial responses were achieved by three patients, of whom one had hepatocellular carcinoma and two had cutaneous melanoma.

Germline CDR1 MNHNS, CDR2 SASEGT. V was pared by 7 bases and J by 6 bases, with 5 bases of the junction left unmatched. The CDR3 extends over 12 amino acids. TCRdb keeps only in-frame clones here, not all; method: immunoSEQ multiplex PCR. The table has 92,000 or so clones, around 89% seen once. This chain uses TRBV6-1 with TRBJ1-2; 7 nucleotides match TRBD1. The TCR sequence derives from an adult with an advanced solid tumor such as melanoma, head and neck, liver or kidney cancer. Sequences were derived from CD4+ or CD8+ T cells sorted from blood, sampled in a trial of the OX40 agonist ivuxolimab. CDR3 region: CASMPGGNGYTF. In DNA, the CDR3 is TGTGCCAGCATGCCAGGGGGAAATGGCTACACCTTC.